The sequence of this T cell receptor (beta chain) was determined in a study of cytomegalovirus exposure and HLA in healthy donors. V was clipped by 5 bases and J by 3 bases, with 9 bases between them. Germline V gene data show CDR1 as MNHEY and CDR2 as SVGAGI. The CDR3 totals 13 residues. Primers for the PCR totalled 60 Vbeta and 13 Jbeta. The method was immunoSEQ multiplex PCR; TCRdb's version includes in-frame clones alone and lacks a portion of them. The sample holds roughly 130,000 clones, around three quarters seen once. Overall study findings and caveats: Later analysis suggested most CMV-associated TCR beta chains were HLA-restricted. Earlier results showed most TCR beta V segments being productive about 87% or about 30% of the time. Reports showed the classifier diagnosing cytomegalovirus status with high specificity and sensitivity. What TCR beta sequences reportedly achieved was accurate prediction of HLA-A and HLA-B alleles in most subjects.

Note on this clone: Its antigen is as yet unknown.

The sequencing input was PBMCs. The gene calls are TRBV6-5 and TRBJ2-3; D is undetermined. The receptor's source is a male donor in good health and CMV-seronegative. For the CDR3, the DNA is TGTGCCAGCAGTCGCCTCCTAACAGATACGCAGTATTTT. Residues: CASSRLLTDTQYF.